This T cell receptor (beta chain) was profiled in a study of shared clonotypes between healthy human individuals. Findings and caveats of the study: The low donor count limited represented genetic and exposure-history diversity. Clonotypes shared by all four sorted-subset donors had higher generation probabilities than non-shared clonotypes. Naive subsets generally had larger estimated richness than memory subsets.

Partitioning of CD4+ cells yielded a CD45RA+ naive subset and a CD45RA-negative memory subset. Worth noting for this clone: Its antigen is not known.

Data came from immunoSEQ multiplex PCR; TCRdb stores just in-frame clones and leaves some out. This table holds about 1 million clones, more than 75% found once. Sequenced sample: memory CD4+ T cells from PBMCs. Subset indicated: CD45RA-negative fraction. The receptor was derived from a man in his late teens or twenties in good health. Some clones in this sample may be carry-over from other donors' samples.

The CDR3 bases are TGTGCCAGCAGTGTTAAAGAGGGGAGGACTGAAGCTTTCTTT. Amino acids: CASSVKEGRTEAFF. This chain joins TRBV2 and TRBJ1-1; D is perhaps TRBD1 (5 bases). Germline CDR1 and CDR2: SNHLY and FYNNEI. Trimming pared 4 bases from V and 5 bases from J, leaving 14 bases between. The CDR3 is made up of 14 amino acids.